This TCR beta chain is from a study of T cells in Graves' hyperthyroidism and ophthalmopathy. At least 3 on the Clinical Activity Score was recorded for ophthalmopathy patients, who also had NOSPECS grade at least 4 and duration under 3 months. Those patients with uncontrolled infection, other autoimmune disease, pregnancy or lactation were excluded. Diagnostic assessment was based on clinical symptoms, serum thyroxine and TRAb, thyroid ultrasound and orbital computed tomography. RNA transcripts gave rise to amplified TCR beta CDR3 regions. A first-round RT-PCR of the TCR CDR3 used the HTBI primer set. TCRdb re-called the multiplex PCR reads with MiXCR, one entry per CDR3 protein. This table holds 550,000 to 600,000 distinct CDR3 sequences, 12% to 15% found once. This clonotype has ten or more counts. This TCR derives from a woman between 18 and 30 years old with Graves' ophthalmopathy. The sequencing sample was made of blood.

The CDR3 DNA is TGTGCCAGCAGCTTGACAGGGGGCAGGACTGAAGCTTTCTTT. This gives the protein CASSLTGGRTEAFF. J is TRBJ1-1 and V is TRBV7-3; the match to TRBD1 covers 10 bases. The CDR3 consists of 14 residues. Germline V gives CDR1 SGHTA, CDR2 FQGTGA. V shed 3 bases, J shed 5 bases, and the junction held 3 bases outside the gene matches.